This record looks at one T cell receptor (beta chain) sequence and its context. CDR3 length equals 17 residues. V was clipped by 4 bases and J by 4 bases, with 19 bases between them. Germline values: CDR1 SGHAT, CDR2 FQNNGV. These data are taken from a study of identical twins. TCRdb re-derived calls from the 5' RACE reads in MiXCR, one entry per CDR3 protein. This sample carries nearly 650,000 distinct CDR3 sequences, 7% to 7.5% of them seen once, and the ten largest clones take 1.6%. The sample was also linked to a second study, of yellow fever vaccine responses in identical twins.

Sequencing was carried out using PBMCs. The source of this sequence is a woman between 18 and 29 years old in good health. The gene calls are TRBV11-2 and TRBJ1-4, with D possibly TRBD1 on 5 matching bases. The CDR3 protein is CASSSGSETEVNEKLFF. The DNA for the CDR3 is TGTGCCAGCAGCTCAGGGTCCGAGACAGAAGTTAATGAAAAACTGTTTTTT.